The 28 T cell receptor beta chains listed next were all sequenced from one sample in a study of control samples from healthy donors and cancer patients. Some clones are missing from TCRdb's copy, which holds only in-frame ones; the method was immunoSEQ multiplex PCR. The sample lists about 120,000 clones, approximately 92% occurring once. The sequenced sample consisted of PBMCs. These receptor sequences come from a woman in her forties or fifties with colorectal cancer.

V is TRBV5-1 and J is TRBJ2-1; D call uncertain. The length of the CDR3 is 11 residues. V shed 1 base and J shed 9 bases, with 5 bases lying between them. The germline gives CDR1 SGHRS, CDR2 YFSETQ. In DNA, the CDR3 is TGCGCCAGCAGCTTGTCGGGTGAGCAGTTCTTC. The encoded protein is CASSLSGEQFF.

This chain connects TRBV5-4 to TRBJ1-2, with D possibly being TRBD1 (6 bases). The CDR3 length is 11 residues. From germline, CDR1 is SGHNT and CDR2 YYREEE (reference sequence). Trimming stripped 4 bases from V and 11 bases from J, with 12 bases between. CDR3: CASSANREYTF. CDR3 DNA sequence: TGTGCCAGCAGCGCAAACAGGGAATACACCTTC. Variable domain in full (rest from reference TRBV5-4 and TRBJ1-2): ETGVTQSPTHLIKTRGQQVTLRCSSQSGHNTVSWYQQALGQGPQFIFQYYREEENGRGNFPPRFSGLQFPNYSSELNVNALELDDSALYLCASSANREYTFGSGTRLTVV.

The chain employs TRBV5-1 and TRBJ2-7; possibly TRBD1 or TRBD2 for D (5 bases each). CDR3 size: 15 residues. The germline gives CDR1 SGHRS, CDR2 YFSETQ. Trimming took 4 bases from V and 0 from J, leaving 14 bases between them. CDR3 sequence: CASSRRDANSYEQYF. As DNA, the CDR3 is TGCGCCAGCAGCCGCCGGGACGCAAACTCCTACGAGCAGTACTTC. Full variable domain (missing parts from reference TRBV5-1 and TRBJ2-7): KAGVTQTPRYLIKTRGQQVTLSCSPISGHRSVSWYQQTPGQGLQFLFEYFSETQRNKGNFPGRFSGRQFSNSRSEMNVSTLELGDSALYLCASSRRDANSYEQYFGPGTRLTVT.

J is TRBJ1-1 and V is TRBV6-6; TRBD1 aligns across 9 bases. The germline V gene has CDR1 MNHNY and CDR2 SVGAGI (reference sequence). Trimming took 4 bases from V and 5 from J; bases not matched to a gene: 5. The CDR3 spans 14 residues. The chain's CDR3 is CASSWDRAGTEAFF. In DNA form, the CDR3 reads TGTGCCAGCAGTTGGGACAGGGCCGGGACTGAAGCTTTCTTT.

CDR3 nucleotides: TGTGCGGCAGGGGGCGCGGGAGAGACCCAGTACTTC. This encodes CAAGGAGETQYF. The J gene is TRBJ2-5, the V gene TRBV19; the match to TRBD1 covers 8 bases. This CDR3 contains 12 residues. Germline CDR1 and CDR2: LNHDA and SQIVND (reference sequence).

This chain joins TRBV13 and TRBJ1-6; no firm D call. V lost 2 bases, J lost 9 bases, and 11 bases lay in between. Germline V gene lookup returns CDR1 PRHDT and CDR2 FYEKMQ (reference sequence). CDR3 length equals 14 residues. Here the CDR3 DNA reads TGTGCCAGCAGCTTAAGAGAGAGCGGTTCACCCCTCCACTTT. Translated: CASSLRESGSPLHF.

V is TRBV19 and J is TRBJ2-3; 9 bases are shared with TRBD1. The CDR3 loop spans 13 amino acids. Germline V CDR1 and CDR2: LNHDA, SQIVND (reference sequence). Trimming took 3 bases from V and 6 from J; bases not matched to a gene: 1. The CDR3 DNA reads TGTGCCAGTAGTATCGGACAGGGGGATACGCAGTATTTT. Protein sequence: CASSIGQGDTQYF.

CDR3 DNA: TGTGCCATCAGCGAGGGACCGAGACCCACCGACACCGGGGAGCTGTTTTTT. This encodes CAISEGPRPTDTGELFF. This chain links TRBV10-3 with TRBJ2-2; the D call may be TRBD1 or TRBD2 (5 bases each). The V end was cut by 6 bases, the J end by 3 bases, with 20 bases between. The CDR3 has 17 amino acids. Germline CDR1 reads ENHRY; CDR2 reads SYGVKD.

This clone was seen just once. The CDR3 region has the DNA TGTGCCAGCACCCGGGACTACGGCTATGGCTACACCTTC. Translation gives CASTRDYGYGYTF. The chain joins TRBV2 to TRBJ1-2; weak D call: TRBD1 (5 bases). Germline CDR1 reads SNHLY; CDR2 reads FYNNEI. Deletions cut 7 bases from V and 4 bases from J, with 13 bases between. This CDR3 is built from 13 residues.

V is TRBV30 and J is TRBJ1-6, with D perhaps TRBD1 (6 bases). Between the trimmed V and J ends, which lost 3 bases and 9 bases, there was a span of 18 bases. The CDR3 has 15 amino acids. The germline V gene has CDR1 GTSNPN and CDR2 SVGIG (reference sequence). The CDR3 here is CAWRVSVRGGSPLHF. DNA of the CDR3: TGTGCCTGGAGGGTCTCTGTGAGAGGGGGTTCACCCCTCCACTTT.

This chain links TRBV5-8 with TRBJ2-7; D unresolved. The CDR3 loop spans 15 amino acids. Per the germline V gene, CDR1 is SGHTS and CDR2 is YDEGEE. V was cut by 0 bases and J by 0 bases, with 10 bases left in between. CDR3 DNA sequence: TGTGCCAGCAGCTTGGCCTGGCCCAGCTCCTACGAGCAGTACTTC. Amino acids: CASSLAWPSSYEQYF.

The chain is built from TRBV19 and TRBJ2-7; 10 bases agree with TRBD1. The V gene end was trimmed by 3 bases and the J gene end by 6 bases; junction bases not matched to a gene: 5. Germline V lookup: CDR1 LNHDA, CDR2 SQIVND (reference sequence). The CDR3 consists of 14 residues. Here the CDR3 reads CASSMTGQGTEQYF. In nucleotides, the CDR3 is TGTGCCAGTAGTATGACGGGACAGGGGACCGAGCAGTACTTC.

The V call is TRBV11-2, the J call TRBJ2-5; 11 bases are shared with TRBD2. Trimming at V came to 4 bases and at J to 1 base, leaving 8 bases not matched to a gene. The CDR3 length is 17 residues. Per germline, CDR1 SGHAT and CDR2 FQNNGV. In nucleotides, the CDR3 is TGTGCCAGCAGCTCATTTAGCGGGGGGGCCTTCCAAGAGACCCAGTACTTC. This codes for CASSSFSGGAFQETQYF. Full variable domain (remainder filled in from reference TRBV11-2 and TRBJ2-5): EAGVAQSPRYKIIEKRQSVAFWCNPISGHATLYWYQQILGQGPKLLIQFQNNGVVDDSQLPKDRFSAERLKGVDSTLKIQPAKLEDSAVYLCASSSFSGGAFQETQYFGPGTRLLVL.

V gene TRBV6-5 combines with J gene TRBJ2-5; a possible D gene is TRBD2 (6 bases). The CDR3 has 15 residues. The V end was cut by 6 bases, the J end by 5 bases, with 19 bases between. Germline CDR1 MNHEY, CDR2 SVGAGI. In DNA form, the CDR3 reads TGTGCCAGCAGACCCCCTAGCGCCGGGTGGGAGACCCAGTACTTC. Translating gives CASRPPSAGWETQYF.

The chain joins TRBV7-3 to TRBJ2-3, with D unclear. Germline-derived CDR1 and CDR2 are SGHTA and FQGTGA. The V and J ends lost 5 bases and 4 bases respectively, with 7 bases between them. The CDR3 is made up of 12 amino acids. CDR3 in amino acids: CASSVEADTQYF. The DNA of the CDR3 is TGTGCCAGCAGCGTCGAGGCAGATACGCAGTATTTT.

J is TRBJ2-7 and V is TRBV2, with TRBD1 matching over 9 bases. From germline, CDR1 is SNHLY and CDR2 FYNNEI. The V gene end was trimmed by 3 bases and the J gene end by 6 bases; junction bases not matched to a gene: 6. The CDR3 extends over 14 amino acids. The CDR3 sequence is CASSDKGQGPEQYF. CDR3 DNA sequence: TGTGCCAGCAGTGATAAGGGACAGGGACCCGAGCAGTACTTC. The whole variable domain, remainder taken from reference TRBV2 and TRBJ2-7, is EPEVTQTPSHQVTQMGQEVILRCVPISNHLYFYWYRQILGQKVEFLVSFYNNEISEKSEIFDDQFSVERPDGSNFTLKIRSTKLEDSAMYFCASSDKGQGPEQYFGPGTRLTVT.

This sequence joins TRBV6-2 or TRBV6-3 and TRBJ2-1; 7 bases map to TRBD1. CDR3 size: 15 residues. V was clipped by 5 bases and J by 0 bases; unmatched bases: 4. Germline CDR1 is MNHEY and CDR2 is SVGEGT. The CDR3 loop is CASSTGTASYNEQFF. The CDR3 DNA reads TGTGCCAGCAGTACAGGGACAGCCTCCTACAATGAGCAGTTCTTC.

The genes are TRBV20-1 and TRBJ2-7; D unresolved. CDR1 DFQATT and CDR2 SNEGSKA come from the germline V gene (reference sequence). Trimming removed 6 bases at V and 4 bases at J, with 10 bases between. This CDR3 contains 11 residues. The DNA of the CDR3 is TGCAGTGCCCGTACTCGGTACGAGCAGTACTTC. Translating it yields CSARTRYEQYF.

J is TRBJ1-2 and V is TRBV6-5; weak D call: TRBD1 (5 bases). Looked up from germline, CDR1 is MNHEY and CDR2 is SVGAGI. Trimming stripped 6 bases from V and 6 bases from J, with 20 bases between. There are 15 residues in the CDR3. CDR3 DNA sequence: TGTGCCAGCAGCCGGGGGGGGGTCCACCCAAATGGCTACACCTTC. Protein product: CASSRGGVHPNGYTF.

This clone was seen repeatedly, ten times or more. This chain connects TRBV20-1 to TRBJ1-2; D gene uncertain. CDR1 DFQATT and CDR2 SNEGSKA come from the germline V gene (reference sequence). V was trimmed by 6 bases and J by 1 base, leaving 6 bases between them. The CDR3 sequence is 11 residues long. CDR3 in DNA: TGCAGTGCCCGGATTAACTATGGCTACACCTTC. Its protein product is CSARINYGYTF.

This clone was counted once. The rearrangement joins TRBV6-5 to TRBJ2-1, with no clear D. The CDR3 contains 12 residues. From germline, CDR1 is MNHEY and CDR2 SVGAGI. Trimming left V 6 bases short and J 8 bases short, with 11 bases between. The CDR3 spells CASSYPGDEQFF. The CDR3 bases are TGTGCCAGCAGCTATCCGGGCGATGAGCAGTTCTTC.

The chain couples TRBV18 to TRBJ1-3; 7 bases are shared with TRBD1. Germline V gene sequence: CDR1 KGHSH, CDR2 LQKENI. The CDR3 contains 18 residues. Unmatched junction bases numbered 15, after V lost 4 bases and J lost 3 bases. This CDR3 is CASSHTMGQSGGGNTIYF. The CDR3 DNA sequence: TGTGCCAGCTCACACACGATGGGACAGTCAGGAGGTGGAAACACCATATATTTT.

This rearrangement joins TRBV3-1 (or the pseudogene TRBV3-2) to TRBJ1-1; D might be TRBD1 (5 bases). The CDR3 has 16 residues. Trimming took 5 bases from V and 7 from J, leaving 23 bases between them. In germline, CDR1 is LGHDT, CDR2 YNNKEL (reference sequence). CDR3 in amino acids: CASSYVRGLGDGEAFF. The CDR3 region has the DNA TGTGCCAGCAGCTACGTGCGGGGCCTGGGTGATGGTGAAGCTTTCTTT.

The rearrangement uses TRBV18 and TRBJ2-7, with 8 bases aligning to TRBD1. The CDR3 spans 13 residues. With 6 bases clipped from V and 5 bases from J, the junction kept 6 bases outside the gene matches. Looked up from germline, CDR1 is KGHSH and CDR2 is LQKENI. CDR3 bases: TGTGCCAGCTCGTTAGGACAGGGCGACGAGCAGTACTTC. It translates to CASSLGQGDEQYF.

On this clone: A junction boundary mismatches the germline segment, possibly from a read error. The chain combines TRBV30 with TRBJ1-3, with D possibly being TRBD1 (5 bases). Germline loops: CDR1 GTSNPN, CDR2 SVGIG (reference sequence). The CDR3 extends over 12 amino acids. The CDR3 region is CARSDQGTTIYF. The CDR3 DNA follows: TGTGCCCGGAGTGATCAGGGAACCACCATATATTTT. The variable domain in full, completed from reference TRBV30 and TRBJ1-3, reads SQTIHQWPATLVQPVGSPLSLECTVEGTSNPNLYWYRQAAGRGLQLLFYSVGIGQISSEVPQNLSASRPQDRQFILSSKKLLLSDSGFYLCARSDQGTTIYFGEGSWLTVV.

The DNA of the CDR3 is TGTGCCAGTAGTATATGGGGACCCGAGAACACCGGGGAGCTGTTTTTT. Translated, it gives CASSIWGPENTGELFF. The chain recombines TRBV19 with TRBJ2-2; D might be TRBD1 or TRBD2, each matching 5 bases. This CDR3 contains 16 residues. CDR1 LNHDA and CDR2 SQIVND come from the germline V gene (reference sequence). V lost 2 bases and J lost 1, with 11 bases in between.

This clone occurred a few times. The J gene is TRBJ2-7, the V gene TRBV27; D may be TRBD2 (6 bases). The CDR3 is 14 residues long. The germline CDR1 and CDR2 sequences are MNHEY and SMNVEV (reference sequence). V lost 5 bases to trimming and J lost 2 bases, with 13 bases between them. In DNA, the CDR3 is TGTGCCAGCAGTCCCCGGGACTCAACCTACGAGCAGTACTTC. Its protein product is CASSPRDSTYEQYF.

The J gene is TRBJ2-2, the V gene TRBV10-3; the D gene is possibly TRBD1 (7 bases). The germline V gene has CDR1 ENHRY and CDR2 SYGVKD. This CDR3 comprises 17 residues. The ends were cut back, 1 base at V and 5 bases at J, with 17 bases in the middle. CDR3 loop: CAISEFRRQGGTGELFF. In nucleotides, the CDR3 is TGTGCCATCAGTGAGTTCCGCCGACAGGGAGGTACCGGGGAGCTGTTTTTT.